This TCR beta chain stems from a study of blood T cell repertoires in COVID-19. The repertoire was sequenced with immunoSEQ multiplex PCR; TCRdb's copy has only in-frame clones and lacks some. The sample lists about 80,000 clones, about 87% occurring once. This sequence originates from a woman aged 80 or over with acute or convalescent COVID-19. The sequencing sample was made of peripheral blood.

The CDR3 sequence is CASSAFGGTREAFF. The CDR3 coding sequence is TGTGCCAGCAGTGCGTTCGGGGGGACTCGTGAAGCTTTCTTT. The gene calls are TRBV25-1 and TRBJ1-1; TRBD1 is a possible D gene (5 bases). CDR3 length: 14 residues. CDR1 and CDR2 from the germline V gene are MGHDK and SYGVNS. The V end was cut by 4 bases, the J end by 7 bases, with 16 bases between.